The entry below describes one TCR beta chain. There is no known antigen for this receptor. No clone much larger than this one lies a single base away; base qualities are absent. This specimen belongs to a study of T cell responses to AZD1222 COVID-19 vaccine (dated by TCRdb to the early 2020s). In terms of the full investigation: TCR sequencing covered more than 230 trial participants: 207 given two doses of AZD1222 and 26 given two doses of MenACWY control vaccine. Trial participants were enrolled by age into 18-55, 56-69 and 70-plus year subgroups, with roughly 160, 29 and 62 TCR-sequenced participants respectively.

Study-level results and caveats: Conclusions about previously exposed vaccinees are limited, since just a handful of AZD1222 recipients were seropositive for SARS-CoV-2 at baseline. Epitopes outside the regions mutated in the B.1.351 and B.1.1.7 variants were reportedly recognized by nearly half of the unique spike-specific TCRs. Participants were mostly white British, with more females than males. The authors suggested clonal diversity may have been underestimated. Vaccine-associated CD4 TCRs spanned the whole spike protein, with dominant responses in regions 160-218 and 743-854. A significant rise in spike-specific TCR breadth and depth was observed after two AZD1222 doses relative to day 0 and relative to MenACWY recipients. Because no day 14 peak-response samples were available, repertoires were characterized only after the peak T cell response. The 56-69-year group was small, and its depth increase did not reach significance, likely because of low power.

The CDR3 regions of human TCRbeta chains were subjected to immunosequencing. As for the original processing: Repertoire TCRs were matched against a reference library of SARS-CoV-2-specific TCRs generated with the MIRA antigen-specificity platform. Breadth was defined as the fraction of unique TCRs that were SARS-CoV-2-associated, and depth was defined as the fraction of total T cells that were SARS-CoV-2-associated. Using the MIRA data, each spike-specific TCR was mapped to the spike region that the TCR reacts to and placed in a CD4 or CD8 class. Log10-transformed breadth and depth values were compared by one-way ANOVA with Sidak's multiple comparisons tests. TCRdb's version of the immuneACCESS table is confined to in-frame rearrangements and falls short of the full clone set. An unresolved V gene accounts for under half of the shortfall where checked; the remainder is of unknown origin. V and J calls and clone size are given by that table; D and trimming were obtained from the DNA. The sample has under 200,000 clones on record, 85% to 90% of them singletons. The top ten hold 4% to 5.5% of the sample.

The CDR3, cysteine through phenylalanine, is 15 amino acids long. The entry retains the CDR3 DNA only, 45 bases that are in frame from base 1. V is shortened by 5 bases, J by 7 bases, and the region joining them spans 20 bases. Per the germline V gene, MDHEN is the CDR1 and SYDVKM is the CDR2. The time point label, as the study defines it: about 28 days (+/-7) after the second vaccine dose. AZD1222 recipients whose second dose came at about 4 weeks and those whose second dose came at about 12 weeks were combined into one group, since spike-specific TCR depth and breadth did not differ between the two schedules. The vaccinee samples were drawn from two UK trials, COV001 and COV002, one of which was a single-blind randomized controlled phase 2/3 trial testing AZD1222 (ChAdOx1 nCoV-19) in healthy adults. For TCRbeta chain sequencing, PBMC samples were collected from trial participants at day 0 and at day 28 after the second dose.

Recombination connected TRBV28 to TRBJ1-2, with TRBD1 perhaps the D gene, on 6 matching bases. Here the sequenced sample was peripheral blood, taken 28 days after the second AZD1222 dose. The sequence was obtained from an adult who received the AZD1222 COVID-19 vaccine. The DNA sequence reads TGTGCCAGCAGTATACCGAGGGGGAGCCTTGGTGGCTACACCTTC. Protein translation: CASSIPRGSLGGYTF.